Following are 25 T cell receptor beta chains from one sample sequenced in a study of hypomethylating agent response in myelodysplastic syndrome. The method was immunoSEQ multiplex PCR; TCRdb's version includes in-frame clones alone and lacks a portion of them. Of about 3,600 clones listed, more than 75% are singletons. Sequencing used bone marrow, obtained before or after starting hypomethylating agent treatment for myelodysplastic syndrome (not recorded which). The receptors were sampled from a human donor with myelodysplastic syndrome.

This clone was picked up a small number of times. The chain carries TRBV6-5 and TRBJ1-2; perhaps TRBD1 as D (6 bases). CDR1 is MNHEY, CDR2 SVGAGI, per germline. This CDR3 is 13 amino acids long. The V gene lost 6 bases and the J gene lost 8 bases, with 16 bases spanning the gap. This chain's CDR3 is CASREQGSYGYTF. In DNA, the CDR3 is TGTGCCAGCAGAGAACAGGGATCCTACGGCTACACCTTC.

This clone was recorded only once. The chain combines TRBV28 with TRBJ1-2, with D uncertain. V lost 4 bases, J lost 3 bases, and 12 bases lay in between. CDR1 and CDR2 (germline): MDHEN, SYDVKM. The CDR3 runs 14 residues. The CDR3: CASSSSGTYYGYTF. The DNA of the CDR3 is TGTGCCAGCAGTTCCTCGGGAACCTACTATGGCTACACCTTC.

The chain combines TRBV9 with TRBJ2-5; maybe TRBD1 (6 bases). Per the germline V gene, CDR1 is SGDLS and CDR2 is YYNGEE. Trimming cost V 0 bases and J 2 bases, with 11 bases left between them. There are 15 residues in the CDR3. The CDR3 coding sequence is TGTGCCAGCAGCGTAGTTGGCAGGGGTCAAGAGACCCAGTACTTC. This sequence encodes CASSVVGRGQETQYF.

V is TRBV4-1 and J is TRBJ1-3; 7 bases line up with TRBD1. From germline, CDR1 is MGHRA and CDR2 YSYEKL. The V and J ends lost 3 bases and 4 bases, in that order; junction bases with no gene match: 6. The CDR3 runs to 15 residues. Written as DNA, the CDR3 is TGCGCCAGCAGCCAGCCGAAGACAGGGGGAAACACCATATATTTT. The encoded protein is CASSQPKTGGNTIYF.

The chain carries TRBV5-1 and TRBJ2-1; 8 bases agree with TRBD2. The junction had 5 bases not matched to a gene; V was cut back by 2 bases and J by 4 bases. Per germline, CDR1 SGHRS and CDR2 YFSETQ. This CDR3 has 15 amino acids. The CDR3 protein is CASSFAGGKYNEQFF. The CDR3 coding sequence is TGCGCCAGCAGCTTTGCGGGGGGAAAATACAATGAGCAGTTCTTC.

CDR3 sequence: CASSLSPSGANVLTF. The CDR3 nucleotides are TGCGCCAGCAGCTTGTCACCCTCTGGGGCCAACGTCCTGACTTTC. This rearrangement joins TRBV5-1 to TRBJ2-6; D remains ambiguous. The CDR3 runs to 15 residues. Deletions cut 1 base from V and 0 bases from J, with 5 bases between. Germline CDR1 is SGHRS and CDR2 is YFSETQ.

V usage is TRBV27 and J usage is TRBJ1-2, with 7 nucleotides matching TRBD1. The CDR3 is made up of 14 amino acids. Germline V gene lookup returns CDR1 MNHEY and CDR2 SMNVEV (reference sequence). The trim removed 6 bases at V and 1 base at J, leaving 5 bases unmatched. CDR3 sequence reads: CASRRQGVNYGYTF. CDR3 in DNA: TGTGCCAGCAGACGACAGGGAGTTAACTATGGCTACACCTTC.

The chain combines TRBV19 with TRBJ2-3, with D perhaps matching TRBD2 (5 bases). The CDR3 is 15 residues long. V was pared by 6 bases and J by 0 bases, with 13 bases between. Germline V gene data show CDR1 as LNHDA and CDR2 as SQIVND (reference sequence). CDR3 protein: CASRGLATSTDTQYF. DNA of the CDR3: TGTGCCAGTAGAGGCTTAGCGACTAGCACAGATACGCAGTATTTT.

This sequence joins TRBV6-1 and TRBJ1-1; D is undetermined. Looked up from germline, CDR1 is MNHNS and CDR2 is SASEGT. The CDR3 totals 14 residues. V gave up 7 bases and J gave up 1 base, with 13 bases separating them. The CDR3 DNA is TGTGCCAGCACCTCGGACTGGACGAACACTGAAGCTTTCTTT. As protein: CASTSDWTNTEAFF.

The chain has TRBV19 and TRBJ1-4; D gene uncertain. Germline V gene sequence: CDR1 LNHDA, CDR2 SQIVND (reference sequence). Deletions cut 3 bases from V and 3 bases from J, with 17 bases between. The CDR3 extends over 17 amino acids. CDR3 sequence reads: CASSIRVWVGANEKLFF. The DNA of the CDR3 is TGTGCCAGTAGTATTCGGGTGTGGGTCGGGGCTAATGAAAAACTGTTTTTT.

The rearrangement joins TRBV5-1 to TRBJ2-5, with 10 bases that match TRBD2. TRBJ2-7 explains the end of the DNA better; the J call may be wrong. CDR1 SGHRS and CDR2 YFSETQ come from the germline V gene. The CDR3 runs to 16 residues. Here the CDR3 reads CASSSATPSGSVEQYF. DNA for the CDR3: TGCGCCAGCAGCTCCGCCACCCCTAGCGGGAGCGTCGAGCAGTACTTC.

The chain links TRBV11-2 to TRBJ2-7, with D perhaps TRBD2 (6 bases). This CDR3 comprises 15 residues. In germline, CDR1 is SGHAT, CDR2 FQNNGV. V lost 3 bases and J lost 0, with 12 bases in between. The CDR3: CASSFGGVHSYEQYF. CDR3 nucleotide sequence: TGTGCCAGCAGCTTCGGCGGGGTTCACTCCTACGAGCAGTACTTC.

The chain couples TRBV2 to TRBJ1-1, with unresolved D. Trimming took off 4 bases at V and 1 base at J, with 7 bases between the two ends. The CDR3 loop spans 13 amino acids. The germline V gene has CDR1 SNHLY and CDR2 FYNNEI. The CDR3 DNA reads as TGTGCCAGCAGTGTTAGTAGGAACACTGAAGCTTTCTTT. Its protein is CASSVSRNTEAFF.

This chain uses TRBV7-6 with TRBJ2-5, with D possibly matching TRBD2 (5 bases). With 1 base removed from V and 1 base from J, the gap between germline ends came to 13 bases. From germline, CDR1 is SGHVS and CDR2 FNYEAQ. This CDR3 is 16 amino acids long. CDR3: CASSLEGEEFQETQYF. The DNA of the CDR3 is TGTGCCAGCAGCTTAGAGGGAGAGGAATTCCAAGAGACCCAGTACTTC. Complete variable domain (other parts from reference TRBV7-6 and TRBJ2-5): GAGVSQSPRYKVTKRGQDVALRCDPISGHVSLYWYRQALGQGPEFLTYFNYEAQQDKSGLPNDRFSAERPEGSISTLTIQRTEQRDSAMYRCASSLEGEEFQETQYFGPGTRLLVL.

The gene calls are TRBV29-1 and TRBJ1-3; possibly TRBD1 for D (6 bases). The CDR3 covers 15 residues. CDR1 and CDR2 from the germline V gene are SQVTM and ANQGSEA. The V end lost 6 bases, the J end lost 4 bases, and 19 bases lay between the germline ends. CDR3 coding DNA: TGCAGCGTATTCGGGGGCACCGATTCAGGAAACACCATATATTTT. Its translation: CSVFGGTDSGNTIYF.

This chain joins TRBV18 and TRBJ2-3, with D perhaps TRBD1 (5 bases). V lost 2 bases, J lost 1 base, and 13 bases lay in between. The CDR3 consists of 16 residues. Looked up from germline, CDR1 is KGHSH and CDR2 is LQKENI. CDR3 nucleotides: TGTGCCAGCTCACCAAGGCCCGGCAGGGGCACAGATACGCAGTATTTT. Protein: CASSPRPGRGTDTQYF. The full variable domain, its missing parts supplied by reference TRBV18 and TRBJ2-3, is NAGVMQNPRHLVRRRGQEARLRCSPMKGHSHVYWYRQLPEEGLKFMVYLQKENIIDESGMPKERFSAEFPKEGPSILRIQQVVRGDSAAYFCASSPRPGRGTDTQYFGPGTRLTVL.

This clone was counted once. The chain is built from TRBV5-1 and TRBJ2-3, with TRBD2 identical over 9 bases. This CDR3 spans 16 amino acids. Per the germline V gene, CDR1 is SGHRS and CDR2 is YFSETQ. V was pared by 5 bases and J by 0 bases, with 7 bases of the junction left unmatched. In nucleotides, the CDR3 is TGCGCCAGCAGAGGCGGGGGGGCCATCAGCACAGATACGCAGTATTTT. This translates into CASRGGGAISTDTQYF.

This clone was observed a single time. V gene TRBV15 combines with J gene TRBJ2-2; TRBD1 matches at 9 bases. The germline gives CDR1 LNHNV, CDR2 YYDKDF (reference sequence). The CDR3 covers 15 residues. V gave up 4 bases and J gave up 6 bases; unmatched junction bases: 6. The CDR3 loop reads CATSTGTGRSGELFF. As DNA, the CDR3 is TGTGCCACCAGCACCGGGACAGGGAGGTCCGGGGAGCTGTTTTTT.

The gene calls are TRBV27 and TRBJ1-5, with D perhaps matching TRBD1 (6 bases). The germline V gene encodes CDR1 MNHEY and CDR2 SMNVEV (reference sequence). The CDR3 spans 15 residues. The V end lost 5 bases, the J end lost 3 bases, and 14 bases lay between the germline ends. This CDR3 is CASSDPRQVNQPQHF. The CDR3 region has the DNA TGTGCCAGCAGTGATCCTCGACAGGTCAATCAGCCCCAGCATTTT.

This chain uses TRBV11-3 with TRBJ2-3; D perhaps matches TRBD1 (5 bases). This CDR3 spans 14 amino acids. V gave up 5 bases and J gave up 6 bases, with 15 bases separating them. The germline V gene has CDR1 SGHNT and CDR2 YENEEA. The CDR3: CASSVGATRDTQYF. Written as DNA, the CDR3 is TGTGCCAGCAGCGTAGGGGCCACCAGGGATACGCAGTATTTT.

The chain has TRBV9 and TRBJ2-5; 8 bases fit TRBD2. In germline, CDR1 is SGDLS, CDR2 YYNGEE. This CDR3 spans 15 amino acids. J gave up 8 bases and V 0 bases, and 9 bases lay outside the gene matches. The CDR3 DNA is TGTGCCAGCAGCGTAGCGGCGGGGGGCCCTGGTACCCAGTACTTC. The encoded protein is CASSVAAGGPGTQYF.

V and J are TRBV28 and TRBJ2-3; 8 positions agree with TRBD2. This CDR3 is 14 amino acids long. Germline values: CDR1 MDHEN, CDR2 SYDVKM. With V trimmed by 8 bases and J by 6 bases, 10 bases remained unmatched. The CDR3: CASSRTSRGDTQYF. For the CDR3, the DNA is TGTGCCAGCTCCCGGACTAGCCGAGGGGATACGCAGTATTTT.

This chain connects TRBV7-3 to TRBJ2-3; no clear D. Germline V gene sequence: CDR1 SGHTA, CDR2 FQGTGA. The ends were cut back, 5 bases at V and 2 bases at J, with 14 bases in the middle. This CDR3 region has 15 residues. The CDR3 is CASSQLGVLTDTQYF. The CDR3 region has the DNA TGTGCCAGCAGCCAGCTTGGGGTTCTCACAGATACGCAGTATTTT.

The gene calls are TRBV19 and TRBJ2-7; D possibly corresponds to TRBD2 (6 bases). Germline values: CDR1 LNHDA, CDR2 SQIVND (reference sequence). Trimming shortened V by 8 bases and J by 6 bases, and 23 bases separated the two germline ends. The CDR3 has 15 residues. CDR3 in DNA: TGTGCCAGTGGTCCGGTCGGTGAGCCGCGGGGCGAGCAGTACTTC. This sequence encodes CASGPVGEPRGEQYF.

The V and J genes are TRBV19 and TRBJ1-1, with no clear D. There are 16 residues in the CDR3. Looked up from germline, CDR1 is LNHDA and CDR2 is SQIVND (reference sequence). V lost 3 bases to trimming and J lost 0 bases, with 14 bases between them. Here the CDR3 DNA reads TGTGCCAGTAGTATCGACGGGAACACCATGAACACTGAAGCTTTCTTT. Protein: CASSIDGNTMNTEAFF.